Sequencing of this T cell receptor (beta chain) was carried out in a study of T cell repertoires in cytomegalovirus infection. Study summary: Recently identified HLA-C-restricted CMV epitopes were among the peptides used. Findings and caveats of the study: The study identified carriers of CMV plus the relevant HLA from cumulative public TCR beta family frequency. It was HLA-C-restricted CMV-specific TCR beta clonotypes that dominated the response ex vivo.

Germline CDR1 reads MNHEY; CDR2 reads SVGEGT. The CDR3 totals 16 residues. V gave up 5 bases and J gave up 4 bases; unmatched junction bases: 10. This clonotype appeared a few times. The antigen remains undetermined. TCRdb reprocessed the reads with MiXCR, giving one entry per CDR3 protein. Here the sample spans about 330,000 distinct CDR3 sequences, about 34% being singletons. Sequences were derived from cultured PBMCs, sampled from culture after CMV antigen stimulation. The chain uses TRBV6-2 or TRBV6-3 and TRBJ2-1; 8 positions match TRBD2. This sequence originates from a human donor in good health (CMV status not recorded). Some clones in this sample may be carry-over from other donors' samples. The CDR3 sequence: CASSQDGRAAYNEQFF. Written as DNA, the CDR3 is TGTGCCAGCAGTCAGGACGGGAGGGCCGCGTACAATGAGCAGTTCTTC.